This T cell receptor (beta chain) was sequenced for a study of blood T cell repertoires in COVID-19. In the study overall: PBMCs, B-cell-depleted T cells, or T cells were the source of the cDNA or gDNA that made up the material.

CDR3 length: 13 amino acids. With 4 bases removed from V and 1 base from J, the gap between germline ends came to 8 bases. The germline gives CDR1 LNHNV, CDR2 YYDKDF (reference sequence). Only in-frame clones appear in the TCRdb table, and some are missing; sequencing was by immunoSEQ multiplex PCR. The sample lists fewer than 80,000 clones; 75% to 90% were seen once. This clone came up once. The chain uses TRBV15 and TRBJ2-7; D ambiguous. This receptor was taken from an elderly man with COVID-19, enrolled during active disease. Sequenced material: peripheral blood. DNA for the CDR3: TGTGCCACCAGCATCCGGGTTTCCTACGAGCAGTACTTC. It is translated as CATSIRVSYEQYF. Variable domain in full (rest from reference TRBV15 and TRBJ2-7): DAMVIQNPRYQVTQFGKPVTLSCSQTLNHNVMYWYQQKSSQAPKLLFHYYDKDFNNEADTPDNFQSRRPNTSFCFLDIRSPGLGDTAMYLCATSIRVSYEQYFGPGTRLTVT.